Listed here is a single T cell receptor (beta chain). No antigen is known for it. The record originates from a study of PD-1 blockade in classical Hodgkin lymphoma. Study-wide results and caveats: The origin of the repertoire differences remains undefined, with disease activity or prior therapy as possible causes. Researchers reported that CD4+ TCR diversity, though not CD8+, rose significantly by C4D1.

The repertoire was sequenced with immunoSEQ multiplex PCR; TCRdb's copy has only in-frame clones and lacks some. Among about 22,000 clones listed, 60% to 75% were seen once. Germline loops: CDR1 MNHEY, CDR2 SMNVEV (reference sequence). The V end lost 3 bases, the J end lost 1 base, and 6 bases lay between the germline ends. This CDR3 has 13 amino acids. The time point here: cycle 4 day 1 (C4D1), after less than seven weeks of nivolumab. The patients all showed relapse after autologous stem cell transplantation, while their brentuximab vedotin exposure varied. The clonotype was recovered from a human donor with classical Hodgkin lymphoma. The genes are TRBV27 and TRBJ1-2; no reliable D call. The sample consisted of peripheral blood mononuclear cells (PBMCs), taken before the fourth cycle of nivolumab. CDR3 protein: CASSFSDNYGYTF. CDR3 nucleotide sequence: TGTGCCAGCAGTTTTTCAGATAACTATGGCTACACCTTC.